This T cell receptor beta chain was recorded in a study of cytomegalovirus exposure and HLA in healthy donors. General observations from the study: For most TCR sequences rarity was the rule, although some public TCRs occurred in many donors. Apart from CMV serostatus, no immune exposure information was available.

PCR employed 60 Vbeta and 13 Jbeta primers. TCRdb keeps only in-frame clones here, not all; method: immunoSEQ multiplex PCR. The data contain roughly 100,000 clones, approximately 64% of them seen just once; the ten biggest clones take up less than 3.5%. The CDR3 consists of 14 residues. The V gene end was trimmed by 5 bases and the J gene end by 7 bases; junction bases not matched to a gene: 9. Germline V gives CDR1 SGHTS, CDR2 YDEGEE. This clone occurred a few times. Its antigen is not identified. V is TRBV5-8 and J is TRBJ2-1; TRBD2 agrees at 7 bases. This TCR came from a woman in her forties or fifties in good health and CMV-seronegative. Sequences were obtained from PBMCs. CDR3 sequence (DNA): TGTGCCAGCAGGACTCGCGGGAGAACTAATGAGCAGTTCTTC. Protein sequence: CASRTRGRTNEQFF.